The T cell receptor (beta chain) under discussion was sequenced for a study of T cells after yellow fever vaccination. This CDR3 spans 15 amino acids. Germline loops: CDR1 LNHNV, CDR2 YYDKDF (reference sequence). V was clipped by 0 bases and J by 7 bases, with 13 bases between them. In this sample, this clonotype turned up a few times. MiXCR, applied by TCRdb to the 5' RACE reads, yields one record per CDR3 protein. The data contain 250,000 to 400,000 distinct CDR3 sequences, approximately 4% of them seen just once; the ten biggest clones take up 15% to 20%. The clonotype was recovered from a man aged 18 to 30 who received the YFV17D yellow fever vaccine. The V and J genes are TRBV15 and TRBJ1-5; D is uncertain. The sample was PBMCs, taken 15 days after the yellow fever booster vaccination. The CDR3 coding sequence is TGTGCCACCAGCAGAGATGGGAATCCCGGGCAGCCCCAGCATTTT. Translating gives CATSRDGNPGQPQHF.